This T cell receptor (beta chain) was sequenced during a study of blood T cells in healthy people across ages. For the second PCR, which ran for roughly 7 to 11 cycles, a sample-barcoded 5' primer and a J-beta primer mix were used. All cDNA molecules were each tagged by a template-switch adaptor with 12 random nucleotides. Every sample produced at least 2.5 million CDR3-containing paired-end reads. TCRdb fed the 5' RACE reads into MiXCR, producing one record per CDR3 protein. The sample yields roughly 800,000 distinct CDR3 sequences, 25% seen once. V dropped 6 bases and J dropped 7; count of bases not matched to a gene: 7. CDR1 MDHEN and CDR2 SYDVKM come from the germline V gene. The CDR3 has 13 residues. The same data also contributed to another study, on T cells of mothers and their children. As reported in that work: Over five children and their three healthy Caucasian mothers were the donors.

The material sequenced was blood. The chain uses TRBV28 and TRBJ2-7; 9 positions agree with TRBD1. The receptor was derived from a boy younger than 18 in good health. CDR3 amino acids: CASRETGGWEQYF. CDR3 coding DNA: TGTGCCAGCAGGGAAACAGGGGGCTGGGAGCAGTACTTC.